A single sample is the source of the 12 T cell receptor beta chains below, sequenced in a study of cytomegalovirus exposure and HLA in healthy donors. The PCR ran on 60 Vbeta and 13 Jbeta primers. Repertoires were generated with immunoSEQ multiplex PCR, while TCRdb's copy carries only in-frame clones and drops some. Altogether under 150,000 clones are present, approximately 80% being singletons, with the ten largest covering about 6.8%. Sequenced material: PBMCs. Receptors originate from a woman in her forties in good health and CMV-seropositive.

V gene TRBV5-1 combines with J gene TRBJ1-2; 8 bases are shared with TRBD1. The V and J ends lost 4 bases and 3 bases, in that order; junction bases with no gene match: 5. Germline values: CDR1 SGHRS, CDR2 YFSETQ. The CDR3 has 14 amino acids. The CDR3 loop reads CASSPMTGDYGYTF. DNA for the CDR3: TGCGCCAGCAGCCCGATGACAGGGGACTATGGCTACACCTTC.

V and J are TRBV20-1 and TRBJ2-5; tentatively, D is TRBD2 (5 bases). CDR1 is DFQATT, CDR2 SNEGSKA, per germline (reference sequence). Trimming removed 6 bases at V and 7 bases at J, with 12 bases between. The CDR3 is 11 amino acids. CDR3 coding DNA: TGCAGTGCCAGACTCGGGGTGACCCAGTACTTC. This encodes CSARLGVTQYF.

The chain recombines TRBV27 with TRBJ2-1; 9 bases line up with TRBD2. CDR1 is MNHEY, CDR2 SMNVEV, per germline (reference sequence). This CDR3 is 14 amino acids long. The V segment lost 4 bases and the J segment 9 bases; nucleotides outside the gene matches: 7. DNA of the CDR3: TGTGCCAGCAGTTCCTTAGCGGGAGTAGGTGAGCAGTTCTTC. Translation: CASSSLAGVGEQFF.

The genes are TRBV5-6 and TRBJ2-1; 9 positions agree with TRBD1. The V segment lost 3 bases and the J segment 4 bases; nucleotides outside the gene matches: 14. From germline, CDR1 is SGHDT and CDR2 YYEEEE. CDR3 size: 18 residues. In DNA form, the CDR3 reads TGTGCCAGCAGCTCCCCAATACCACAGGGGGCGGTGTACAATGAGCAGTTCTTC. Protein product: CASSSPIPQGAVYNEQFF.

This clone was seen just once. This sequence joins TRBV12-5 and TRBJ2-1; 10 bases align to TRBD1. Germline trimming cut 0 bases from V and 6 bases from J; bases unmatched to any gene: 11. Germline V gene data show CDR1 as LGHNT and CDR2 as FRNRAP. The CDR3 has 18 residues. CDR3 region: CASGLVVVGTGAANEQFF. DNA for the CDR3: TGTGCTAGTGGTTTGGTCGTGGTGGGGACAGGGGCCGCCAATGAGCAGTTCTTC.

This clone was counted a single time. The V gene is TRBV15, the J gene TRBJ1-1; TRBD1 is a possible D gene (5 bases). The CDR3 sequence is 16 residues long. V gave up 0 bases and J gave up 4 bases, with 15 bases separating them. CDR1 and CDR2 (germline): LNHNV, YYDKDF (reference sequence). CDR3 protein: CATSRDLTARSTEAFF. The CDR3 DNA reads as TGTGCCACCAGCAGAGATTTGACAGCGAGGAGCACTGAAGCTTTCTTT.

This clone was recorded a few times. The CDR3 protein is CASSTETSSGNTIYF. The DNA of the CDR3 is TGTGCCAGCAGCACAGAGACGAGCTCTGGAAACACCATATATTTT. The chain combines TRBV6-1 with TRBJ1-3, with D hard to call. Trimming took off 6 bases at V and 0 bases at J, with 12 bases between the two ends. The CDR3 is 15 residues long. Germline V gene lookup returns CDR1 MNHNS and CDR2 SASEGT.

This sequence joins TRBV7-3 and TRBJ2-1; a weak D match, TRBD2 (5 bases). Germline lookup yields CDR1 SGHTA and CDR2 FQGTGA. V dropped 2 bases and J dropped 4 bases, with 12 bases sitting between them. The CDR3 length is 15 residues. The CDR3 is CASSLGGFAYNEQFF. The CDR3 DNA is TGTGCCAGCAGCTTAGGAGGATTTGCGTACAATGAGCAGTTCTTC.

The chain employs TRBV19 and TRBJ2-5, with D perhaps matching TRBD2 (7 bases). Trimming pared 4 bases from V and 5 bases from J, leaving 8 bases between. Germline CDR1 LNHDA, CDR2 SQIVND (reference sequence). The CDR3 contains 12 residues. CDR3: CASSKGGETQYF. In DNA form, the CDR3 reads TGTGCCAGTAGTAAGGGGGGGGAGACCCAGTACTTC.

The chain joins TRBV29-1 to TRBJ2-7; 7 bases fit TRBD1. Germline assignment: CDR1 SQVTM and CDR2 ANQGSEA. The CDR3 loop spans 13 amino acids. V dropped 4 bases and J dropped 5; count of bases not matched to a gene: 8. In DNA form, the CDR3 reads TGCAGCGTTGTAGTCCCCAGGGGGAACGAGCAGTACTTC. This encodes CSVVVPRGNEQYF.

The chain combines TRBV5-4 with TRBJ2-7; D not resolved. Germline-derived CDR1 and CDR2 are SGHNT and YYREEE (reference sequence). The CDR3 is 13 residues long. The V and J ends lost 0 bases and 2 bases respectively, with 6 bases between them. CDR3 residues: CASSLDRAYEQYF. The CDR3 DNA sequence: TGTGCCAGCAGCTTGGACAGAGCCTACGAGCAGTACTTC.

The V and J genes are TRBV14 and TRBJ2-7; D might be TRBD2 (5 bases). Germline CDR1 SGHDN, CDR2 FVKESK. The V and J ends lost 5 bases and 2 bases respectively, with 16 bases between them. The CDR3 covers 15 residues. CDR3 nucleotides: TGTGCCAGCAGCTCTTCGCTTACTAGAGCCTACGAGCAGTACTTC. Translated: CASSSSLTRAYEQYF.